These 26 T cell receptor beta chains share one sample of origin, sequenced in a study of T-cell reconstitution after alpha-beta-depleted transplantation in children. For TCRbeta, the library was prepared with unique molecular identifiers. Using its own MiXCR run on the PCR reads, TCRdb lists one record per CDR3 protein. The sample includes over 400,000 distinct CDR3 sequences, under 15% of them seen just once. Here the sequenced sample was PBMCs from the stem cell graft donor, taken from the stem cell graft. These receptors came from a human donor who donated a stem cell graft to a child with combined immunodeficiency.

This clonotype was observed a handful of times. Here the CDR3 DNA reads TGTGCCAGCAAAACTTACGGGAGCTCCTACAATGAGCAGTTCTTC. Translated, it gives CASKTYGSSYNEQFF. V and J are TRBV12-3 or TRBV12-4 and TRBJ2-1; D might be TRBD2 (6 bases). Between the trimmed V and J ends, which lost 7 bases and 0 bases, there was a span of 13 bases. The CDR3 totals 15 residues.

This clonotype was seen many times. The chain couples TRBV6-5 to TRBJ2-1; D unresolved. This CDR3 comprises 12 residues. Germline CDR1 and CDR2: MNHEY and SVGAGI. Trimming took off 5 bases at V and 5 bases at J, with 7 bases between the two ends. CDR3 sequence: CASSQLDNEQFF. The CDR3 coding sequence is TGTGCCAGCAGTCAGCTAGACAATGAGCAGTTCTTC.

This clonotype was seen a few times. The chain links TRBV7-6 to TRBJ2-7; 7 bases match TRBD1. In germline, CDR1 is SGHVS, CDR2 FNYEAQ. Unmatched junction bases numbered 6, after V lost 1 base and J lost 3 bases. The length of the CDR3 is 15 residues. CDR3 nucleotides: TGTGCCAGCAGCTTAGGACAGGGAATATTCTACGAGCAGTACTTC. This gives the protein CASSLGQGIFYEQYF.

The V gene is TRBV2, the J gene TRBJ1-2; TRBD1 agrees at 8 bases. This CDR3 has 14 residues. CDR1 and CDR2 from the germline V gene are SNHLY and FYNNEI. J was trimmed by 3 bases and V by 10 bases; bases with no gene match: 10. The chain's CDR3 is CATRGSGGDYGYTF. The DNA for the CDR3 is TGTGCCACCCGAGGGTCAGGGGGCGACTATGGCTACACCTTC.

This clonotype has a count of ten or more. The CDR3 region has the DNA TGTGCCAGCAGCTTCTCCGGGACAGACTCCTACGAGCAGTACTTC. This sequence encodes CASSFSGTDSYEQYF. V usage is TRBV7-2 and J usage is TRBJ2-7; 7 positions agree with TRBD1. CDR3 size: 15 residues. From germline, CDR1 is SGHTA and CDR2 FQGNSA. Unmatched junction bases numbered 5, after V lost 3 bases and J lost 0 bases.

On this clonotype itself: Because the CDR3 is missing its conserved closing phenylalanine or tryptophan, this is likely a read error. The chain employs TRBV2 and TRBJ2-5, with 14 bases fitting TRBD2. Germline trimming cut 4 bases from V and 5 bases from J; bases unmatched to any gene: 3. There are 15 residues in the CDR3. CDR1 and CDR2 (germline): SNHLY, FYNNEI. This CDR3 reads CASSATSGRGETQYL. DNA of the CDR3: TGTGCCAGCAGTGCGACTAGCGGGAGGGGGGAGACCCAGTACCTC.

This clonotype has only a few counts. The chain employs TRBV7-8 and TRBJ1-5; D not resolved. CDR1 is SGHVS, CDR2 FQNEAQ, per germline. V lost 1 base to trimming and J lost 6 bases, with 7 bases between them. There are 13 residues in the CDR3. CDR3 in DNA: TGTGCCAGCAGCTTAGATTCGGTTCAGCCCCAGCATTTT. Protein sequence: CASSLDSVQPQHF.

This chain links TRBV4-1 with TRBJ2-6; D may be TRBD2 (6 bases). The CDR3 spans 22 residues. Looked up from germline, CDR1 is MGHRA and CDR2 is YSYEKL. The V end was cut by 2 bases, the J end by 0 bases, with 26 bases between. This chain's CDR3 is CASSQLPPFPGSPPSGANVLTF. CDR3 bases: TGCGCCAGCAGCCAACTGCCACCCTTTCCCGGGAGCCCCCCCTCTGGGGCCAACGTCCTGACTTTC.

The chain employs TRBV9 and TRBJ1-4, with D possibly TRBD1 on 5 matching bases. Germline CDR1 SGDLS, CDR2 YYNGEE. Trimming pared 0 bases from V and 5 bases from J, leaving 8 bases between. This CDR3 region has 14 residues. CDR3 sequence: CASSVGGSNEKLFF. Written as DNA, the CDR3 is TGTGCCAGCAGCGTAGGGGGGTCCAATGAAAAACTGTTTTTT.

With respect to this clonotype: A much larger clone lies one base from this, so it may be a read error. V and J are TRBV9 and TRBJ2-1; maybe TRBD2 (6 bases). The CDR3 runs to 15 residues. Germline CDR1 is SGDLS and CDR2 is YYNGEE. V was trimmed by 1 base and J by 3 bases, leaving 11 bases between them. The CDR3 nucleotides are TGTGCCAGCAGCGTATCTTGGGGAGGCTACAATGAGCAGTTCTTC. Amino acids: CASSVSWGGYNEQFF.

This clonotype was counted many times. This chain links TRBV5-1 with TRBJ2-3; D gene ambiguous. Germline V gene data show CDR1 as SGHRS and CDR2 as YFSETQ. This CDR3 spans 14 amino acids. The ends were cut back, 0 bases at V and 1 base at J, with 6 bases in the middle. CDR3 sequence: CASSLDTGTDTQYF. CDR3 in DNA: TGCGCCAGCAGCTTGGATACAGGCACAGATACGCAGTATTTT.

The CDR3 here is CASSETNGGTYNEQFF. CDR3 sequence (DNA): TGTGCCAGCAGTGAAACTAACGGGGGGACCTACAATGAGCAGTTCTTC. The genes are TRBV6-1 and TRBJ2-1; TRBD2 agrees at 7 bases. The V and J ends lost 2 bases and 2 bases, in that order; junction bases with no gene match: 6. The CDR3 is made up of 16 amino acids. Germline CDR1 and CDR2: MNHNS and SASEGT.

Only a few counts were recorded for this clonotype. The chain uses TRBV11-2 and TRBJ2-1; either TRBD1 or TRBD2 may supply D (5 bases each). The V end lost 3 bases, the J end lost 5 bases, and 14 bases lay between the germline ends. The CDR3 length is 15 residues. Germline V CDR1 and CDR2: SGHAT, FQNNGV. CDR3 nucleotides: TGTGCCAGCAGCTTGGGACCCGGCCCCAACAATGAGCAGTTCTTC. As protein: CASSLGPGPNNEQFF. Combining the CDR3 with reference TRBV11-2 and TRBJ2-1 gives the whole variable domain EAGVAQSPRYKIIEKRQSVAFWCNPISGHATLYWYQQILGQGPKLLIQFQNNGVVDDSQLPKDRFSAERLKGVDSTLKIQPAKLEDSAVYLCASSLGPGPNNEQFFGPGTRLTVL.

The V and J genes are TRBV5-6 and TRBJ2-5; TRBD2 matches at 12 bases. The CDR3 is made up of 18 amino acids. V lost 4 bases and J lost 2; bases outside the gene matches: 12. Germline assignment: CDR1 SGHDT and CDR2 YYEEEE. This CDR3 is CASSMGLGLAGTQETQYF. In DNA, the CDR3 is TGTGCCAGCAGCATGGGGTTGGGACTAGCGGGTACTCAAGAGACCCAGTACTTC.

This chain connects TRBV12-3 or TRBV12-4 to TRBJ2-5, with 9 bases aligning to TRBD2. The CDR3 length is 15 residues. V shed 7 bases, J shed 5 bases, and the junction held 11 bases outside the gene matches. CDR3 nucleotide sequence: TGTGCCAGCACTTTTAATCCTAGCGGGACGGAGACCCAGTACTTC. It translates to CASTFNPSGTETQYF.

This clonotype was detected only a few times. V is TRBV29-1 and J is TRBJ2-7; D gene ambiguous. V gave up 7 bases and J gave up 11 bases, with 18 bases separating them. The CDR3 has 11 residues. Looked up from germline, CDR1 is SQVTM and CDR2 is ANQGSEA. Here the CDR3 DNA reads TGCAGCGCCCTAGATGTGGTCACTGAGTACTTC. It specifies CSALDVVTEYF.

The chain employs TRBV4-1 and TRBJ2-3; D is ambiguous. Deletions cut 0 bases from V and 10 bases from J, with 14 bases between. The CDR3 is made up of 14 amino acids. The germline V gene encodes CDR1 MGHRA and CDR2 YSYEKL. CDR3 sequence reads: CASSQDGRPAPQYF. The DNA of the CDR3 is TGCGCCAGCAGCCAAGATGGACGACCCGCTCCGCAGTATTTT.

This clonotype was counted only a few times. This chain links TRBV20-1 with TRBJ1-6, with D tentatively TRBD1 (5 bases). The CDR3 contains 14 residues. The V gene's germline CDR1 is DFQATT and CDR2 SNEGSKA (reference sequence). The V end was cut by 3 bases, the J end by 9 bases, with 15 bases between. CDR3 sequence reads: CSARVGGGGSPLHF. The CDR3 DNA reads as TGCAGTGCTAGGGTCGGGGGTGGAGGTTCACCCCTCCACTTT.

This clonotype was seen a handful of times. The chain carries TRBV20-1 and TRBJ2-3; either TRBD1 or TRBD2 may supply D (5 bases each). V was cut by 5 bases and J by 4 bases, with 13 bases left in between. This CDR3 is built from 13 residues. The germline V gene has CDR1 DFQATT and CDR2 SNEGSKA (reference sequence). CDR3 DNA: TGCAGTGCTTGGGACGCCCGCGCAGATACGCAGTATTTT. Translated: CSAWDARADTQYF.

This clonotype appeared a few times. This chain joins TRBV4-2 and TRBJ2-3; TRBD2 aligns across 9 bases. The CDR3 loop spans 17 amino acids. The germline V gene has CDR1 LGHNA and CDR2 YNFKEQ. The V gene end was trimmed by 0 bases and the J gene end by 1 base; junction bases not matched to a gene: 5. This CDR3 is CASSQDERGARTDTQYF. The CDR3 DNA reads TGTGCCAGCAGCCAAGACGAGCGGGGGGCCCGCACAGATACGCAGTATTTT.

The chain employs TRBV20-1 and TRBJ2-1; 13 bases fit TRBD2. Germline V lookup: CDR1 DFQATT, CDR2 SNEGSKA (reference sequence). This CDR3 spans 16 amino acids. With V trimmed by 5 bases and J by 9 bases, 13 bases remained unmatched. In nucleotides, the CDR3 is TGCAGTGCTGTCGTCACCGGACTAGCGGGAGTAATTGAGCAGTTCTTC. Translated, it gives CSAVVTGLAGVIEQFF.

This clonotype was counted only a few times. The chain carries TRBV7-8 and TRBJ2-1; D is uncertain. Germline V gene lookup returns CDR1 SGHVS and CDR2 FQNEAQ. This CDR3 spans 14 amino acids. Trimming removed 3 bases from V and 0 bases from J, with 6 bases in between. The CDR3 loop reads CASSFSHSYNEQFF. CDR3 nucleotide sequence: TGTGCCAGCAGCTTCAGCCACTCCTACAATGAGCAGTTCTTC.

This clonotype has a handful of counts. The CDR3 spells CASSQDRIYEQYF. CDR3 sequence (DNA): TGCGCCAGCAGCCAAGATCGGATCTACGAGCAGTACTTC. The chain joins TRBV4-1 to TRBJ2-7; D is uncertain. The length of the CDR3 is 13 residues. The V and J ends lost 0 bases and 3 bases respectively, with 6 bases between them. The V gene's germline CDR1 is MGHRA and CDR2 YSYEKL.

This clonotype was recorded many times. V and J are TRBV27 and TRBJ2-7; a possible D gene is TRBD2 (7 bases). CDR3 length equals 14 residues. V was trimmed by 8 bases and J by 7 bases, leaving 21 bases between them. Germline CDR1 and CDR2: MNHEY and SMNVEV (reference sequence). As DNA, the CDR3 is TGTGCCAGCTCGGACTGGGGGGCGCGGGGGGAGCAGTACTTC. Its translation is CASSDWGARGEQYF.

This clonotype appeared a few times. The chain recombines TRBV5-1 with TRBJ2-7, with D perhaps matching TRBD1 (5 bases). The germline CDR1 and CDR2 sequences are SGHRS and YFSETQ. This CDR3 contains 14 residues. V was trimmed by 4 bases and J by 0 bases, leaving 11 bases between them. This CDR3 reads CASSHQGISYEQYF. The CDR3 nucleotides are TGCGCCAGCAGCCACCAGGGTATCTCCTACGAGCAGTACTTC.

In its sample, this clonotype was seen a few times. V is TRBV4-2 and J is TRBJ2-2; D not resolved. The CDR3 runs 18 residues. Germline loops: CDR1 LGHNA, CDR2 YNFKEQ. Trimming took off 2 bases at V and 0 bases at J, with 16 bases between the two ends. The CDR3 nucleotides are TGTGCCAGCAGCCAACAAGGGCGAGGTGCGGCGAACACCGGGGAGCTGTTTTTT. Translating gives CASSQQGRGAANTGELFF.